This TCR beta chain stems from a study of blood T cell repertoires in COVID-19 (dated by TCRdb to about 2020). Describing the broader study: The collaborator samples originated in the United States, Italy and Spain and spanned the acute and convalescent phases of COVID-19. The prospective study material was composed of cDNA or gDNA derived from T cells, B-cell-depleted T cells, or PBMCs. The dataset comprised deeply sampled blood TCRbeta repertoires from subjects exposed to, actively infected with, or recovered from COVID-19. The repertoires were released in a freely available public database meant as a resource for research on the immune response to SARS-CoV-2. Samples were obtained from the ongoing ImmuneRACE study (first 160 participants) and from 1,254 subjects provided by 6 global collaborators. Nearly every sample came with metadata listing a de-identified subject ID, COVID-19 status, age in years and sex. HLA class I and class II types, where available, came from metadata supplied by the sample provider rather than from assay-based typing.

Another Seattle source contributed samples from volunteer blood donors who had recovered from COVID-19. Each collaborating institution followed its own protocols to collect whole blood in K2EDTA tubes. For TCRbeta analysis, collaborators shipped samples as frozen whole blood, isolated PBMCs, or DNA extracted from either of those sample types. TCRbeta CDR3 regions were amplified from genomic DNA using the immunoSEQ Assay, a bias-controlled multiplex PCR. The authors' pipeline ran thus. Nucleated cell counts per sample were estimated from amplification of reference gene primers within the assay. Sequence reads were collapsed and filtered to measure the absolute abundance of every unique TCRbeta CDR3 rearrangement. For each sample, productive Simpson clonality was calculated by taking the square root of Simpson's diversity index across productive rearrangements. The source is immuneACCESS, and TCRdb retained only in-frame sequences with V and J called. Part of the clones is not carried over; for the studies checked, unresolved V genes explain less than half of this, and the remainder is unexplained. V and J calls and clone size are as listed in that table; D and trimming were resolved from the DNA. A total of 200,000 to 300,000 clones appear in this sample, 80% to 90% of them only once. The biggest ten clones account for roughly 1.6% of the sample.

The CDR3, cysteine through phenylalanine, is 13 amino acids long. Here the CDR3 DNA is all that survives: 39 bases in frame from base 1. Cut back by 5 bases and 7 bases, the V and J ends lie 12 bases apart. From a lookup of the germline V gene (reference sequence), CDR1 and CDR2 are SEHNR and FQNEAQ. Details on this clone: Its binding antigen is unknown. Nothing much larger sits one base from this clone, and base qualities are not available.

Results the study describes overall, beyond this receptor: Clinical and demographic metadata were provided uncurated, with the amount varying by source and participant.

The sequenced sample was peripheral blood. The chain was built from TRBV7-9 and TRBJ2-1, with TRBD2 as a weak D call on 6 bases. This receptor was obtained from a woman in her forties who had recovered from COVID-19. Read as DNA, the sequence is TGTGCCAGCAGCCCCGGTGGGGGGAATGAGCAGTTCTTC. Protein translation: CASSPGGGNEQFF. The reference TRBV7-9 and TRBJ2-1 proteins fill in what lies around the CDR3, so the full variable domain reads DTGVSQNPRHKITKRGQNVTFRCDPISEHNRLYWYRQTLGQGPEFLTYFQNEAQLEKSRLLSDRFSAERPKGSFSTLEIQRTEQGDSAMYLCASSPGGGNEQFFGPGTRLTVL.